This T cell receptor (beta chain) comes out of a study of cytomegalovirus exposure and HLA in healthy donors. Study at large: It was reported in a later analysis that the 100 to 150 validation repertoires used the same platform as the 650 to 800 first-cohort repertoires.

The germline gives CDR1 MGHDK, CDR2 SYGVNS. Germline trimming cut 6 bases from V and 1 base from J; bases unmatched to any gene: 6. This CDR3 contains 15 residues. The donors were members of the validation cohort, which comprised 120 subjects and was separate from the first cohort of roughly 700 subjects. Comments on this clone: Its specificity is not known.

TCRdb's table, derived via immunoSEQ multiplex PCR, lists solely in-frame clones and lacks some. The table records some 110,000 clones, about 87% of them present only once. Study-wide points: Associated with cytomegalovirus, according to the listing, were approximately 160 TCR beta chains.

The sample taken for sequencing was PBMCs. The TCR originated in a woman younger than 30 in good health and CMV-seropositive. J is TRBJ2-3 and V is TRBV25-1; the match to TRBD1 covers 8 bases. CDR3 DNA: TGTGCCAGCAGCTTGCCGGGACAGGGCACAGATACGCAGTATTTT. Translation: CASSLPGQGTDTQYF.